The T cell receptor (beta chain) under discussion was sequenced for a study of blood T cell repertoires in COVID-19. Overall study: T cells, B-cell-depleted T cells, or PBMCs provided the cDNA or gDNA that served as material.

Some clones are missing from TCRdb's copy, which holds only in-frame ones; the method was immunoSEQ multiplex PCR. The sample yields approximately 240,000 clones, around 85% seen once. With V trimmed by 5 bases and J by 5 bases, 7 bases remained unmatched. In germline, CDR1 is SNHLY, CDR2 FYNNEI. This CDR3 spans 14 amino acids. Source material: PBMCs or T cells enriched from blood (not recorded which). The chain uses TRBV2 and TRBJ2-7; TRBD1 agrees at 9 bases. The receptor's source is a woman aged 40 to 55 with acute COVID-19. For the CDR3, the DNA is TGTGCCAGCAGTACGGGACAGGGATCCGACGAGCAGTACTTC. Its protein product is CASSTGQGSDEQYF.